Included here is one T cell receptor beta chain sequence, with context. The CDR3 spans 16 residues. With 4 bases clipped from V and 2 bases from J, the junction kept 6 bases outside the gene matches. Germline assignment: CDR1 SGHDN and CDR2 FVKESK. The time point here: after dendritic cell vaccination, including at tumor progression/relapse. These data come from a study of glioma-infiltrating T cells after dendritic cell vaccination. TCRB CDR3 was amplified from 2 ug genomic DNA or less. Some clones are missing from TCRdb's copy, which holds only in-frame ones; the method was immunoSEQ multiplex PCR. In the table there are 100,000 or so clones, nearly 90% of which are singletons.

The chain links TRBV14 to TRBJ2-7, with TRBD2 matching 12 bases. This sample comprised blood, obtained after dendritic cell vaccination. The receptor comes from a human donor with glioblastoma. The CDR3 region is CASSRWTSGATYEQYF. In DNA form, the CDR3 reads TGTGCCAGCAGCCGATGGACTAGCGGGGCAACCTACGAGCAGTACTTC.